A single sample is the source of the 24 T cell receptor beta chains below, sequenced in a study of cytomegalovirus exposure and HLA in healthy donors. 13 Jbeta primers and 60 Vbeta primers were used for the PCR. Libraries were prepared by immunoSEQ multiplex PCR; TCRdb keeps only in-frame clonotypes and omits some of them. The listing records 95,000 to 150,000 clones. The source material was PBMCs. These receptors originate from a man aged 25-40 years in good health and CMV-seronegative.

The chain combines TRBV30 with TRBJ1-5, with 8 bases lining up with TRBD1. This CDR3 is built from 14 residues. Germline V gene sequence: CDR1 GTSNPN, CDR2 SVGIG (reference sequence). V lost 3 bases, J lost 4 bases, and 5 bases stayed unmatched. The CDR3 coding sequence is TGTGCCTGGAGCAGGACAGGGTGGAATCAGCCCCAGCATTTT. Translated, it gives CAWSRTGWNQPQHF.

V gene TRBV5-4 combines with J gene TRBJ1-3; 9 nucleotides agree with TRBD1. In germline, CDR1 is SGHNT, CDR2 YYREEE (reference sequence). The J segment lost 4 bases and the V segment lost 4 bases, leaving 0 bases of the junction unmatched. The CDR3 is 13 amino acids. CDR3 bases: TGTGCCAGCAGCGGGACAGGGGGAAACACCATATATTTT. Translated: CASSGTGGNTIYF.

This chain links TRBV7-8 with TRBJ2-1; D unresolved. Deletions cut 4 bases from V and 0 bases from J, with 13 bases between. Germline V lookup: CDR1 SGHVS, CDR2 FQNEAQ. CDR3 size: 16 residues. The CDR3 reads CASSSERSSSYNEQFF. CDR3 nucleotide sequence: TGTGCCAGCAGCTCCGAAAGGTCTAGCTCCTACAATGAGCAGTTCTTC. The full variable domain, rest sourced from reference TRBV7-8 and TRBJ2-1, is GAGVSQSPRYKVAKRGQDVALRCDPISGHVSLFWYQQALGQGPEFLTYFQNEAQLDKSGLPSDRFFAERPEGSVSTLKIQRTQQEDSAVYLCASSSERSSSYNEQFFGPGTRLTVL.

This chain uses TRBV6-5 with TRBJ2-1; TRBD2 matches at 14 bases. Germline V gives CDR1 MNHEY, CDR2 SVGAGI. Trimming removed 6 bases from V and 8 bases from J; junction bases left unmatched: 3. This CDR3 region has 14 residues. The CDR3 loop is CASRRTSGRYEQFF. DNA for the CDR3: TGTGCCAGCAGACGGACTAGCGGGAGGTATGAGCAGTTCTTC.

This chain links TRBV9 with TRBJ2-2; D gene uncertain. Per germline, CDR1 SGDLS and CDR2 YYNGEE. Trimming removed 3 bases at V and 6 bases at J, with 6 bases between. The CDR3 is made up of 12 amino acids. The CDR3 reads CASSDSAGELFF. Here the CDR3 DNA reads TGTGCCAGCAGCGACTCGGCCGGGGAGCTGTTTTTT.

This rearrangement joins TRBV6-5 to TRBJ1-5, with TRBD1 matching 7 bases. V lost 7 bases and J lost 6; bases outside the gene matches: 6. This CDR3 spans 13 amino acids. Germline-derived CDR1 and CDR2 are MNHEY and SVGAGI. This CDR3 reads CASKRGLGQPQHF. CDR3 bases: TGTGCCAGCAAAAGGGGGCTCGGTCAGCCCCAGCATTTT.

V is TRBV6-5 and J is TRBJ1-6, with D perhaps matching TRBD1 (5 bases). Between the trimmed V and J ends, which lost 5 bases and 9 bases, there was a span of 11 bases. Per the germline V gene, CDR1 is MNHEY and CDR2 is SVGAGI. The CDR3 extends over 13 amino acids. CDR3 nucleotide sequence: TGTGCCAGCAGTAGACCAGGGCCTTCACCCCTCCACTTT. Its protein product is CASSRPGPSPLHF.

The rearrangement uses TRBV6-6 and TRBJ2-7; the D is unclear. CDR1 is MNHNY, CDR2 SVGAGI, per germline (reference sequence). This CDR3 comprises 16 residues. The ends were cut back, 6 bases at V and 1 base at J, with 19 bases in the middle. In nucleotides, the CDR3 is TGTGCCAGCAGCCCCGCCCCCCCGGGTGGATCCTACGAGCAGTACTTC. Translation: CASSPAPPGGSYEQYF.

The chain carries TRBV27 and TRBJ1-1; the D is unclear. In germline, CDR1 is MNHEY, CDR2 SMNVEV (reference sequence). The length of the CDR3 is 15 residues. Trimming removed 5 bases at V and 0 bases at J, with 13 bases between. CDR3 protein: CASSEEGRMNTEAFF. The CDR3 nucleotides are TGTGCCAGCAGTGAGGAAGGCCGCATGAACACTGAAGCTTTCTTT.

This chain uses TRBV15 with TRBJ1-1; the match to TRBD1 covers 8 bases. The CDR3 loop spans 14 amino acids. The germline gives CDR1 LNHNV, CDR2 YYDKDF (reference sequence). V dropped 3 bases and J dropped 7; count of bases not matched to a gene: 7. CDR3 DNA sequence: TGTGCCACCAGCAGGGACAGGGTGGGAGGTGAAGCTTTCTTT. Encoded protein: CATSRDRVGGEAFF. Looking up the rest from reference TRBV15 and TRBJ1-1 gives the full variable domain: DAMVIQNPRYQVTQFGKPVTLSCSQTLNHNVMYWYQQKSSQAPKLLFHYYDKDFNNEADTPDNFQSRRPNTSFCFLDIRSPGLGDTAMYLCATSRDRVGGEAFFGQGTRLTVV.

This chain uses TRBV2 with TRBJ1-2; D ambiguous. Germline V CDR1 and CDR2: SNHLY, FYNNEI. V was shortened by 5 bases and J by 4 bases, with 11 bases between the two germline ends. The CDR3 runs 13 residues. CDR3 in DNA: TGTGCCAGCAGTCCCTGGCGGGCCTATGGCTACACCTTC. The encoded protein is CASSPWRAYGYTF.

J is TRBJ1-2 and V is TRBV14; D possibly corresponds to TRBD1 (5 bases). From germline, CDR1 is SGHDN and CDR2 FVKESK. This CDR3 has 12 residues. V gave up 3 bases and J gave up 8 bases, with 10 bases separating them. CDR3 in DNA: TGTGCCAGCAGCCACGACAGACAAGGCTACACCTTC. Its protein is CASSHDRQGYTF. The whole variable domain, remainder taken from reference TRBV14 and TRBJ1-2, is EAGVTQFPSHSVIEKGQTVTLRCDPISGHDNLYWYRRVMGKEIKFLLHFVKESKQDESGMPNNRFLAERTGGTYSTLKVQPAELEDSGVYFCASSHDRQGYTFGSGTRLTVV.

This chain connects TRBV4-3 to TRBJ1-6; 11 bases match TRBD1. CDR3 length equals 15 residues. Trimming took 3 bases from V and 9 from J; bases not matched to a gene: 4. From germline, CDR1 is LGHNA and CDR2 YSLEER. DNA for the CDR3: TGCGCCAGCAGCCAGAAAGGACAGGGGGCTTCACCCCTCCACTTT. It is translated as CASSQKGQGASPLHF.

V is TRBV19 and J is TRBJ2-7, with 11 bases that match TRBD2. The CDR3 loop spans 16 amino acids. CDR1 and CDR2 (germline): LNHDA, SQIVND (reference sequence). Trimming took 1 base from V and 2 from J; bases not matched to a gene: 4. CDR3 residues: CASSIVGTSGPYEQYF. CDR3 coding DNA: TGTGCCAGTAGTATAGTGGGGACTAGCGGTCCCTACGAGCAGTACTTC.

This CDR3 is CASSLVSGQETQYF. The CDR3 bases are TGCGCCAGCAGCCTTGTTTCAGGGCAAGAGACCCAGTACTTC. The chain employs TRBV5-1 and TRBJ2-5, with a weak D call TRBD1 (5 bases). This CDR3 is 14 amino acids long. V lost 4 bases and J lost 2, with 12 bases in between. The germline gives CDR1 SGHRS, CDR2 YFSETQ.

The chain combines TRBV7-2 with TRBJ1-1; 7 nucleotides line up with TRBD1. Germline V gene lookup returns CDR1 SGHTA and CDR2 FQGNSA. The CDR3 totals 15 residues. The V and J ends lost 5 bases and 5 bases, in that order; junction bases with no gene match: 11. CDR3 amino acids: CASSRRGGLGTEAFF. In DNA, the CDR3 is TGTGCCAGCAGCCGCCGAGGGGGCCTCGGGACTGAAGCTTTCTTT.

The V gene is TRBV29-1, the J gene TRBJ2-3; 7 bases map to TRBD2. J was trimmed by 5 bases and V by 5 bases; bases with no gene match: 16. The germline CDR1 and CDR2 sequences are SQVTM and ANQGSEA. There are 16 residues in the CDR3. CDR3 nucleotides: TGCAGCGTTACCCCGCCGAGTGGGAGGGCCAAAGATACGCAGTATTTT. Amino acid sequence: CSVTPPSGRAKDTQYF.

J is TRBJ1-6 and V is TRBV2, with D possibly matching TRBD1 (5 bases). The germline V and J ends were trimmed by 6 bases and 10 bases, with 16 bases remaining between them. This CDR3 has 14 amino acids. CDR1 is SNHLY and CDR2 is FYNNEI in the germline V gene. CDR3 in amino acids: CASSQRAAGSPLHF. In DNA form, the CDR3 reads TGTGCCAGCAGCCAAAGGGCCGCAGGGTCACCCCTCCACTTT.

The V gene is TRBV7-6, the J gene TRBJ2-5, with 10 bases lining up with TRBD2. With V trimmed by 5 bases and J by 11 bases, 14 bases remained unmatched. The CDR3 consists of 15 residues. CDR1 is SGHVS, CDR2 FNYEAQ, per germline. The CDR3 loop reads CASSPLASGRGEQYF. Written as DNA, the CDR3 is TGTGCCAGCAGCCCGCTAGCTAGCGGGAGAGGAGAGCAGTACTTC.

This sequence joins TRBV6-5 and TRBJ1-1, with unresolved D. V dropped 1 base and J dropped 0 bases, with 9 bases sitting between them. The CDR3 covers 15 residues. Germline V lookup: CDR1 MNHEY, CDR2 SVGAGI. DNA of the CDR3: TGTGCCAGCAGTTACTTTGGCAGGATGAACACTGAAGCTTTCTTT. This codes for CASSYFGRMNTEAFF.

Here the CDR3 DNA reads TGTGCCAGCAGTTTGTTGGACAGGGCACACGTACTTGGTAATTCACCCCTCCACTTT. Amino acids: CASSLLDRAHVLGNSPLHF. The chain employs TRBV27 and TRBJ1-6, with 8 positions matching TRBD1. The CDR3 extends over 19 amino acids. Germline-derived CDR1 and CDR2 are MNHEY and SMNVEV (reference sequence). Unmatched junction bases numbered 16, after V lost 3 bases and J lost 6 bases.

The V call is TRBV9, the J call TRBJ2-1; D is unresolved. This CDR3 comprises 14 residues. Trimming shortened V by 0 bases and J by 8 bases, and 12 bases separated the two germline ends. In germline, CDR1 is SGDLS, CDR2 YYNGEE. This chain's CDR3 is CASSVAGLPHEQFF. Here the CDR3 DNA reads TGTGCCAGCAGCGTAGCGGGTCTTCCCCATGAGCAGTTCTTC.

The rearrangement uses TRBV9 and TRBJ1-2; D might be TRBD1 (5 bases). The V gene's germline CDR1 is SGDLS and CDR2 YYNGEE. The CDR3 is made up of 17 amino acids. V was clipped by 4 bases and J by 7 bases, with 26 bases between them. The DNA for the CDR3 is TGTGCCAGCAGCCCTTCTGGGGCAGGGCTTCCCCCCGGTGGCTACACCTTC. Amino acids: CASSPSGAGLPPGGYTF.

The CDR3 reads CASRTGTGDEQFF. CDR3 DNA sequence: TGTGCCAGCAGAACCGGGACAGGTGATGAGCAGTTCTTC. This sequence joins TRBV7-9 and TRBJ2-1; 8 bases agree with TRBD1. Germline CDR1 reads SEHNR; CDR2 reads FQNEAQ (reference sequence). V dropped 6 bases and J dropped 8; count of bases not matched to a gene: 6. The CDR3 sequence is 13 residues long.